The 15 T cell receptor beta chains below all came from one sample that was sequenced in a study of cytomegalovirus exposure and HLA in healthy donors. PCR used 60 Vbeta primers and 13 Jbeta primers. The data were produced by immunoSEQ multiplex PCR, yet TCRdb's version contains in-frame clones alone and is incomplete. The table records around 94,000 clones, approximately 71% of them present only once. The source material was PBMCs. The receptors were sampled from a male donor in good health and CMV-seropositive.

This chain joins TRBV18 and TRBJ2-1, with D perhaps matching TRBD2 (7 bases). The V end lost 6 bases, the J end lost 0 bases, and 15 bases lay between the germline ends. The CDR3 consists of 16 residues. CDR1 KGHSH and CDR2 LQKENI come from the germline V gene. The CDR3 reads CASSPRGGSSYNEQFF. The CDR3 bases are TGTGCCAGCTCCCCTAGGGGGGGGAGCTCCTACAATGAGCAGTTCTTC.

This clone was observed a single time. J is TRBJ2-1 and V is TRBV11-2, with D possibly being TRBD1 or TRBD2 (6 bases each). The CDR3 runs 14 residues. V was trimmed by 5 bases and J by 7 bases, leaving 15 bases between them. CDR1 and CDR2 from the germline V gene are SGHAT and FQNNGV. This CDR3 is CASSLGGLRNEQFF. The CDR3 DNA sequence: TGTGCCAGCAGCCTAGGGGGACTCCGGAATGAGCAGTTCTTC. The whole variable domain, filled in from reference TRBV11-2 and TRBJ2-1, reads EAGVAQSPRYKIIEKRQSVAFWCNPISGHATLYWYQQILGQGPKLLIQFQNNGVVDDSQLPKDRFSAERLKGVDSTLKIQPAKLEDSAVYLCASSLGGLRNEQFFGPGTRLTVL.

The chain has TRBV2 and TRBJ2-5, with D unresolved. The germline CDR1 and CDR2 sequences are SNHLY and FYNNEI. Trimming left V 4 bases short and J 4 bases short, with 7 bases between. The CDR3 contains 12 residues. In DNA, the CDR3 is TGTGCCAGCAGTGTGAGAGGAGAGACCCAGTACTTC. Translation: CASSVRGETQYF.

V usage is TRBV5-4 and J usage is TRBJ2-1; the D is unclear. In germline, CDR1 is SGHNT, CDR2 YYREEE (reference sequence). Trimming cost V 0 bases and J 0 bases, with 4 bases left between them. The CDR3 totals 14 residues. The chain's CDR3 is CASSLVGSYNEQFF. In nucleotides, the CDR3 is TGTGCCAGCAGCTTGGTCGGCTCCTACAATGAGCAGTTCTTC.

The rearrangement uses TRBV4-3 and TRBJ2-7; the match to TRBD2 covers 11 bases. CDR3 length equals 16 residues. Germline V gene lookup returns CDR1 LGHNA and CDR2 YSLEER. V lost 0 bases and J lost 5; bases outside the gene matches: 6. CDR3 protein: CASSQDVAGGRNEQYF. The CDR3 DNA sequence: TGCGCCAGCAGCCAAGACGTAGCGGGAGGGCGAAACGAGCAGTACTTC.

The rearrangement joins TRBV9 to TRBJ2-3; 7 nucleotides agree with TRBD2. V was clipped by 3 bases and J by 4 bases; unmatched bases: 5. This CDR3 comprises 14 residues. Germline V gene data show CDR1 as SGDLS and CDR2 as YYNGEE. CDR3 loop: CASSGGRGSDTQYF. CDR3 bases: TGTGCCAGCAGCGGGGGGAGGGGATCAGATACGCAGTATTTT.

This chain uses TRBV6-5 with TRBJ2-7; 10 positions match TRBD2. Trimming at V came to 8 bases and at J to 6 bases, leaving 7 bases not matched to a gene. In germline, CDR1 is MNHEY, CDR2 SVGAGI. The length of the CDR3 is 13 residues. The CDR3 DNA reads as TGTGCCAGCGGGCTAGCGGGAGAAGGCGAGCAGTACTTC. Residues: CASGLAGEGEQYF.

This clone was observed a few times. The rearrangement links TRBV9 to TRBJ1-1; possibly TRBD1 for D (5 bases). V lost 3 bases to trimming and J lost 5 bases, with 11 bases between them. The CDR3 spans 13 residues. Germline loops: CDR1 SGDLS, CDR2 YYNGEE. As DNA, the CDR3 is TGTGCCAGCAGCGCAGGCGGGGGGACTGAAGCTTTCTTT. It is translated as CASSAGGGTEAFF. Together with reference TRBV9 and TRBJ1-1, the CDR3 gives the full variable domain: DSGVTQTPKHLITATGQRVTLRCSPRSGDLSVYWYQQSLDQGLQFLIQYYNGEERAKGNILERFSAQQFPDLHSELNLSSLELGDSALYFCASSAGGGTEAFFGQGTRLTVV.

The rearrangement uses TRBV27 and TRBJ1-2, with D perhaps matching TRBD1 (5 bases). The CDR3 covers 15 residues. Trimming took off 2 bases at V and 4 bases at J, with 14 bases between the two ends. Germline V CDR1 and CDR2: MNHEY, SMNVEV (reference sequence). CDR3 sequence (DNA): TGTGCCAGCAGTTTAAGGCTCCAGGGAACCTATGGCTACACCTTC. Translated, it gives CASSLRLQGTYGYTF.

This chain links TRBV30 with TRBJ2-6, with TRBD1 matching over 9 bases. Looked up from germline, CDR1 is GTSNPN and CDR2 is SVGIG (reference sequence). V shed 5 bases, J shed 1 base, and the junction held 3 bases outside the gene matches. The CDR3 is 15 amino acids. CDR3 nucleotides: TGTGCCTGGGGGACAGGGAGGTCTGGGGCCAACGTCCTGACTTTC. This sequence encodes CAWGTGRSGANVLTF.

V is TRBV5-1 and J is TRBJ2-2; TRBD2 might be the D (5 bases). The germline V gene has CDR1 SGHRS and CDR2 YFSETQ. The CDR3 has 15 residues. V was shortened by 2 bases and J by 6 bases, with 14 bases between the two germline ends. CDR3 coding DNA: TGCGCCAGCAGCTTAGTCACGGGGTCCGCCGGGGAGCTGTTTTTT. This gives the protein CASSLVTGSAGELFF.

V gene TRBV5-5 combines with J gene TRBJ1-5; possible D gene TRBD1, 6 bases. The length of the CDR3 is 14 residues. Germline CDR1 reads SGHKS; CDR2 reads YYEKEE (reference sequence). V gave up 0 bases and J gave up 3 bases, with 7 bases separating them. CDR3 region: CASSLGTVNQPQHF. Written as DNA, the CDR3 is TGTGCCAGCAGCTTGGGGACAGTCAATCAGCCCCAGCATTTT. Filled out from reference TRBV5-5 and TRBJ1-5, the complete variable domain reads DAGVTQSPTHLIKTRGQQVTLRCSPISGHKSVSWYQQVLGQGPQFIFQYYEKEERGRGNFPDRFSARQFPNYSSELNVNALLLGDSALYLCASSLGTVNQPQHFGDGTRLSIL.

This clone was seen a handful of times. J is TRBJ2-2 and V is TRBV30; TRBD1 matches 7 bases. The germline gives CDR1 GTSNPN, CDR2 SVGIG (reference sequence). The V gene end was trimmed by 2 bases and the J gene end by 4 bases; junction bases not matched to a gene: 13. The CDR3 covers 17 residues. The CDR3 DNA is TGTGCCTGGAGTCAAAGAAGGGACAGCATTGGCACCGGGGAGCTGTTTTTT. Encoded protein: CAWSQRRDSIGTGELFF.

This chain joins TRBV19 and TRBJ2-7; 7 nucleotides line up with TRBD2. V shed 3 bases and J 6 bases; nucleotides not matched to a gene: 8. CDR1 and CDR2 (germline): LNHDA, SQIVND (reference sequence). CDR3 length: 14 amino acids. As DNA, the CDR3 is TGTGCCAGTAGTATTAAGGCGGGAGTTCTCGAGCAGTACTTC. Residues: CASSIKAGVLEQYF.

This rearrangement joins TRBV4-2 to TRBJ2-7, with D possibly being TRBD2 (5 bases). Trimming removed 2 bases from V and 0 bases from J, with 11 bases in between. Germline V gives CDR1 LGHNA, CDR2 YNFKEQ. The CDR3 is 15 residues long. This chain's CDR3 is CASSQPSQGSYEQYF. Written as DNA, the CDR3 is TGTGCCAGCAGCCAACCTAGCCAAGGCTCCTACGAGCAGTACTTC.